The 15 T cell receptor beta chains given below trace back to one sample, sequenced in a study of T cell responses to AZD1222 COVID-19 vaccine. Using immunoSEQ multiplex PCR, the repertoire was profiled, and TCRdb retains in-frame clones only, with some absent. The sample contains about 64,000 clones, over 80% of which appear only once. The sample here was peripheral blood, taken 28 days after the second dose of the MenACWY control vaccine. The source is an adult who received the MenACWY meningococcal vaccine as a control.

The chain carries TRBV11-1 and TRBJ2-3; 8 bases align to TRBD2. After removal of 3 bases from V and 2 bases from J, the junction contained 7 bases not matched to a gene. Per the germline V gene, CDR1 is SGHAT and CDR2 is FQDESV (reference sequence). The CDR3 length is 16 residues. For the CDR3, the DNA is TGTGCCAGCAGCTTGGGCCCCGGACTAGCCACAGATACGCAGTATTTT. Translating it yields CASSLGPGLATDTQYF.

V usage is TRBV15 and J usage is TRBJ1-2, with 7 bases that match TRBD1. CDR1 and CDR2 (germline): LNHNV, YYDKDF (reference sequence). Germline trimming cut 2 bases from V and 4 bases from J; bases unmatched to any gene: 4. This CDR3 spans 14 amino acids. The CDR3 sequence is CATSRNRGGYGYTF. CDR3 nucleotide sequence: TGTGCCACCAGCAGAAACAGGGGCGGCTATGGCTACACCTTC. Based on the CDR3 plus reference TRBV15 and TRBJ1-2, the full variable domain is DAMVIQNPRYQVTQFGKPVTLSCSQTLNHNVMYWYQQKSSQAPKLLFHYYDKDFNNEADTPDNFQSRRPNTSFCFLDIRSPGLGDTAMYLCATSRNRGGYGYTFGSGTRLTVV.

This chain links TRBV11-2 with TRBJ1-2; TRBD1 might be the D (5 bases). V was clipped by 4 bases and J by 8 bases, with 14 bases between them. CDR3 size: 13 residues. Per germline, CDR1 SGHAT and CDR2 FQNNGV. The DNA of the CDR3 is TGTGCCAGCAGCTCACCGCCGGGGGAAGGCTACACCTTC. As protein: CASSSPPGEGYTF. Combining the CDR3 with reference TRBV11-2 and TRBJ1-2 gives the whole variable domain EAGVAQSPRYKIIEKRQSVAFWCNPISGHATLYWYQQILGQGPKLLIQFQNNGVVDDSQLPKDRFSAERLKGVDSTLKIQPAKLEDSAVYLCASSSPPGEGYTFGSGTRLTVV.

V usage is TRBV19 and J usage is TRBJ2-7; 8 positions agree with TRBD1. Germline V gene sequence: CDR1 LNHDA, CDR2 SQIVND (reference sequence). This CDR3 comprises 16 residues. With V trimmed by 3 bases and J by 3 bases, 10 bases remained unmatched. The CDR3 here is CASSMVGARGLYEQYF. CDR3 sequence (DNA): TGTGCCAGTAGTATGGTCGGGGCCAGGGGGCTCTACGAGCAGTACTTC.

The chain recombines TRBV5-8 with TRBJ1-4; D not certain. Germline V gene sequence: CDR1 SGHTS, CDR2 YDEGEE. V was trimmed by 4 bases and J by 0 bases, leaving 16 bases between them. This CDR3 has 17 residues. CDR3 amino acids: CASSPGRDPATNEKLFF. CDR3 sequence (DNA): TGTGCCAGCAGCCCCGGGCGGGATCCTGCAACTAATGAAAAACTGTTTTTT. Full variable domain (outside the CDR3, taken from reference TRBV5-8 and TRBJ1-4): EAGVTQSPTHLIKTRGQQATLRCSPISGHTSVYWYQQALGLGLQFLLWYDEGEERNRGNFPPRFSGRQFPNYSSELNVNALELEDSALYLCASSPGRDPATNEKLFFGSGTQLSVL.

V usage is TRBV15 and J usage is TRBJ2-5; a weak D match, TRBD2 (6 bases). This CDR3 has 16 residues. In germline, CDR1 is LNHNV, CDR2 YYDKDF (reference sequence). Trimming removed 2 bases at V and 4 bases at J, with 17 bases between. The CDR3 is CATSRNRRERRETQYF. DNA for the CDR3: TGTGCCACCAGCAGAAACCGACGGGAGCGGCGAGAGACCCAGTACTTC.

The rearrangement joins TRBV5-1 to TRBJ2-7; D remains unclear. V dropped 4 bases and J dropped 5 bases, with 7 bases sitting between them. Germline CDR1 and CDR2: SGHRS and YFSETQ. CDR3 length: 11 amino acids. CDR3 in amino acids: CASSGTHEQYF. The CDR3 DNA is TGCGCCAGCAGCGGCACCCACGAGCAGTACTTC.

The chain employs TRBV3-1 (or the pseudogene TRBV3-2) and TRBJ1-1; D may be TRBD1 (5 bases). Germline V gene data show CDR1 as LGHDT and CDR2 as YNNKEL (reference sequence). CDR3 size: 14 residues. The V gene lost 1 base and the J gene lost 8 bases, with 14 bases spanning the gap. The chain's CDR3 is CASSQGWGNPEAFF. CDR3 coding DNA: TGTGCCAGCAGCCAAGGGTGGGGGAATCCAGAAGCTTTCTTT.

The rearrangement joins TRBV28 to TRBJ1-6, with unresolved D. This CDR3 contains 14 residues. V was pared by 3 bases and J by 3 bases, with 6 bases between. Germline V gene sequence: CDR1 MDHEN, CDR2 SYDVKM. The CDR3 DNA reads TGTGCCAGCAGTTTCGCCAGCTATAATTCACCCCTCCACTTT. Its translation: CASSFASYNSPLHF.

This chain uses TRBV11-2 with TRBJ2-7; a weak D match, TRBD2 (6 bases). Per germline, CDR1 SGHAT and CDR2 FQNNGV. There are 15 residues in the CDR3. With 4 bases removed from V and 4 bases from J, the gap between germline ends came to 17 bases. The CDR3 reads CASSSPLAGRYEQYF. CDR3 DNA: TGTGCCAGCAGCTCGCCCCTCGCGGGAAGGTACGAGCAGTACTTC.

In DNA, the CDR3 is TGTGCCAGCAGCGGGGCCGGGCAGAACACCGGGGAGCTGTTTTTT. Amino acids: CASSGAGQNTGELFF. The rearrangement joins TRBV9 to TRBJ2-2, with D unresolved. The CDR3 is 15 amino acids. Germline V gene sequence: CDR1 SGDLS, CDR2 YYNGEE. V gave up 3 bases and J gave up 1 base, with 10 bases separating them.

V usage is TRBV27 and J usage is TRBJ2-5; either TRBD1 or TRBD2 may supply D (6 bases each). Germline V lookup: CDR1 MNHEY, CDR2 SMNVEV (reference sequence). This CDR3 is 17 amino acids long. V was trimmed by 5 bases and J by 0 bases, leaving 19 bases between them. Written as DNA, the CDR3 is TGTGCCAGCAGTCCCCAATTCCCGCGGGACAACCAAGAGACCCAGTACTTC. Protein sequence: CASSPQFPRDNQETQYF.

V and J are TRBV5-1 and TRBJ1-4; the D gene is possibly TRBD1 (5 bases). Trimming cost V 4 bases and J 3 bases, with 13 bases left between them. CDR3 size: 15 residues. Germline V gene lookup returns CDR1 SGHRS and CDR2 YFSETQ. CDR3 sequence (DNA): TGCGCCAGCAGCCCCCTCGGGGGACCTAATGAAAAACTGTTTTTT. Translating gives CASSPLGGPNEKLFF.

This rearrangement joins TRBV7-2 to TRBJ2-5; D gene uncertain. The CDR3 contains 11 residues. Germline V lookup: CDR1 SGHTA, CDR2 FQGNSA. Trimming pared 5 bases from V and 2 bases from J, leaving 3 bases between. The CDR3 nucleotides read TGTGCCAGCAGCCAACAAGAGACCCAGTACTTC. Residues: CASSQQETQYF. Full variable domain (missing parts from reference TRBV7-2 and TRBJ2-5): GAGVSQSPSNKVTEKGKDVELRCDPISGHTALYWYRQSLGQGLEFLIYFQGNSAPDKSGLPSDRFSAERTGGSVSTLTIQRTQQEDSAVYLCASSQQETQYFGPGTRLLVL.

J is TRBJ2-3 and V is TRBV10-1; D is ambiguous. The V end lost 6 bases, the J end lost 4 bases, and 11 bases lay between the germline ends. There are 13 residues in the CDR3. The V gene's germline CDR1 is WNHNN and CDR2 SYGVQD (reference sequence). Written as DNA, the CDR3 is TGCGCCAGCAGCTTTGAGCCCGCAGATACGCAGTATTTT. This encodes CASSFEPADTQYF.